This is a list of T cell receptor beta chains from one sample in a study of shared clonotypes between healthy human individuals. The protocol was immunoSEQ multiplex PCR, while the TCRdb copy is restricted to in-frame clones and leaves out a portion. The sample includes approximately 1.4 million clones, 95% to 99% of them seen just once. Sequencing was done on a sample of naive CD4+ T cells sorted from blood. The receptors shown here come from a man aged 25-45 years in good health. Each CDR3 is given with its conserved first and last residue. D genes are given only for firm matches. Not every row has a clone size; where given, it reads once, few, many or a size class.

V: TRBV28
D: TRBD1
J: TRBJ2-2
size: -
DNA: TGTGCCAGCAGTCTCGGACAGGGGGACACCGGGGAGCTGTTTTTT
CDR3: CASSLGQGDTGELFF

V: TRBV28
D: TRBD2
J: TRBJ2-7
size: -
DNA: TGTGCCAGCAGTTCTTTAGCGGGAGTCTACTACGAGCAGTACTTC
CDR3: CASSSLAGVYYEQYF

V: TRBV5-5
D: TRBD1
J: TRBJ1-1
size: -
DNA: TGTGCCAGCAGCTGGGGACAGATTAACACTGAAGCTTTCTTT
CDR3: CASSWGQINTEAFF

V: TRBV28
D: TRBD2
J: TRBJ2-1
size: once
DNA: TGTGCCAGCAGTTTATACGTGGCTAGCGGTAACAATGAGCAGTTCTTC
CDR3: CASSLYVASGNNEQFF

V: TRBV5-1
D: -
J: TRBJ1-1
size: -
DNA: TGCGCCAGCAGCCTGGACCGGGGTGAAGCTTTCTTT
CDR3: CASSLDRGEAFF

V: TRBV6-4
D: -
J: TRBJ2-7
size: -
DNA: TGTGCCAGCAGTGACCTTAGGCGTAGGGCCCCCAAGCAGTACTTC
CDR3: CASSDLRRRAPKQYF

V: TRBV28
D: -
J: TRBJ1-4
size: -
DNA: TGTGCCTGCAAGGGAGCTACTAATGAAAAACTGTTTTTT
CDR3: CACKGATNEKLFF

V: TRBV11-2
D: TRBD1
J: TRBJ2-6
size: once
DNA: TGTGCCAGCAGCTTGCTGGGACAGGGTCACTCTGGGGCCAACGTCCTGACTTTC
CDR3: CASSLLGQGHSGANVLTF

V: TRBV18
D: TRBD1
J: TRBJ1-4
size: -
DNA: TGTGCCAGCTCACCGGACAGGGTCTCTAATGAAAAACTGTTTTTT
CDR3: CASSPDRVSNEKLFF

V: TRBV7-9
D: -
J: TRBJ2-7
size: -
DNA: TGTGCCAGCAGCTTAGAGGGGGGGCAGTACTTC
CDR3: CASSLEGGQYF